These 21 T cell receptor beta chains came from one sample sequenced in a study of T-cell memory formation after mild COVID-19. TCRdb reanalysed the 5' RACE reads using MiXCR and keeps one entry per CDR3 protein. The sample records approximately 290,000 distinct CDR3 sequences, 19% being singletons. Material for sequencing was PBMCs or a T cell subset sorted from them (not recorded which). These receptors all stem from a young man who had mild COVID-19 (a few samples of this study predate the infection). Cell type and time point are not known.

This clonotype was seen a handful of times. The genes are TRBV20-1 and TRBJ2-1; 7 nucleotides match TRBD1. Germline CDR1 reads DFQATT; CDR2 reads SNEGSKA (reference sequence). V lost 3 bases, J lost 4 bases, and 12 bases stayed unmatched. This CDR3 contains 16 residues. The CDR3: CSARGDSGEVYNEQFF. The CDR3 DNA is TGCAGTGCTAGGGGGGACAGTGGGGAAGTTTACAATGAGCAGTTCTTC.

The chain joins TRBV5-1 to TRBJ1-1; a possible D gene is TRBD1 (5 bases). Germline-derived CDR1 and CDR2 are SGHRS and YFSETQ. This CDR3 spans 14 amino acids. Trimming took off 6 bases at V and 2 bases at J, with 14 bases between the two ends. CDR3 region: CASKVWGANTEAFF. Written as DNA, the CDR3 is TGCGCCAGCAAAGTGTGGGGCGCAAACACTGAAGCTTTCTTT. The full variable domain, with the rest looked up from reference TRBV5-1 and TRBJ1-1, is KAGVTQTPRYLIKTRGQQVTLSCSPISGHRSVSWYQQTPGQGLQFLFEYFSETQRNKGNFPGRFSGRQFSNSRSEMNVSTLELGDSALYLCASKVWGANTEAFFGQGTRLTVV.

The chain combines TRBV6-2 or TRBV6-3 with TRBJ2-4; D possibly corresponds to TRBD2 (6 bases). The CDR3 consists of 15 residues. V shed 2 bases and J shed 7 bases, with 15 bases lying between them. Germline lookup yields CDR1 MNHEY and CDR2 SVGEGT. This CDR3 is CASSYLRHGGNIQYF. The CDR3 bases are TGTGCCAGCAGTTACCTACGGCACGGAGGGAACATTCAGTACTTC.

In its sample, this clonotype was seen many times. This sequence joins TRBV3-1 and TRBJ2-7; 7 nucleotides match TRBD1. There are 13 residues in the CDR3. After removal of 4 bases from V and 0 bases from J, the junction contained 0 bases not matched to a gene. Per the germline V gene, CDR1 is LGHDT and CDR2 is YNNKEL (reference sequence). Here the CDR3 reads CASSRDSSYEQYF. Here the CDR3 DNA reads TGTGCCAGCAGCCGGGACAGCTCCTACGAGCAGTACTTC.

The chain is built from TRBV7-2 and TRBJ2-7; maybe TRBD2 (6 bases). The germline V gene encodes CDR1 SGHTA and CDR2 FQGNSA. The CDR3 runs to 14 residues. Trimming pared 5 bases from V and 3 bases from J, leaving 14 bases between. This CDR3 is CASSPAGEYYEQYF. CDR3 DNA sequence: TGTGCCAGCAGCCCAGCGGGCGAGTACTACGAGCAGTACTTC.

The chain recombines TRBV29-1 with TRBJ2-2; possibly TRBD2 for D (7 bases). CDR3 length: 17 residues. Trimming left V 7 bases short and J 8 bases short, with 29 bases between. CDR1 and CDR2 from the germline V gene are SQVTM and ANQGSEA. The CDR3 nucleotides read TGCAGCGCCCGGGGGAGGCGGGGGCTATCAAGGGAAGGGGAGCTGTTTTTT. It encodes CSARGRRGLSREGELFF.

This clonotype turned up a few times. The rearrangement joins TRBV4-2 to TRBJ2-7, with D hard to call. The V end was cut by 1 base, the J end by 2 bases, with 9 bases between. This CDR3 has 14 amino acids. Germline CDR1 reads LGHNA; CDR2 reads YNFKEQ. This CDR3 is CASSQGLDPYEQYF. The CDR3 DNA reads TGTGCCAGCAGCCAAGGGTTGGATCCCTACGAGCAGTACTTC.

This clonotype has a handful of counts. This chain uses TRBV4-3 with TRBJ2-2; 11 positions match TRBD1. This CDR3 has 18 residues. With V trimmed by 2 bases and J by 7 bases, 12 bases remained unmatched. CDR1 and CDR2 (germline): LGHNA, YSLEER. The CDR3 sequence is CASSQTEIGTGGVGELFF. CDR3 sequence (DNA): TGCGCCAGCAGCCAAACAGAAATCGGGACAGGGGGGGTCGGGGAGCTGTTTTTT.

This chain joins TRBV6-5 and TRBJ2-3; D not resolved. The V end lost 7 bases, the J end lost 1 base, and 9 bases lay between the germline ends. Germline V gene sequence: CDR1 MNHEY, CDR2 SVGAGI. This CDR3 comprises 13 residues. The CDR3 protein is CASIATGTDTQYF. Here the CDR3 DNA reads TGTGCCAGCATTGCTACAGGCACAGATACGCAGTATTTT.

This chain joins TRBV12-5 and TRBJ2-1; no clear D. The length of the CDR3 is 16 residues. The germline CDR1 and CDR2 sequences are LGHNT and FRNRAP. Trimming removed 4 bases at V and 2 bases at J, with 15 bases between. The CDR3 reads CASGSRTNGPYNEQFF. CDR3 coding DNA: TGTGCTAGTGGTTCCAGGACGAATGGTCCCTACAATGAGCAGTTCTTC. Supplemented by reference TRBV12-5 and TRBJ2-1, the full variable domain reads DARVTQTPRHKVTEMGQEVTMRCQPILGHNTVFWYRQTMMQGLELLAYFRNRAPLDDSGMPKDRFSAEMPDATLATLKIQPSEPRDSAVYFCASGSRTNGPYNEQFFGPGTRLTVL.

This clonotype was observed a handful of times. The J gene is TRBJ1-4, the V gene TRBV4-3; 7 bases fit TRBD1. CDR1 and CDR2 from the germline V gene are LGHNA and YSLEER. There are 15 residues in the CDR3. The V gene end was trimmed by 3 bases and the J gene end by 8 bases; junction bases not matched to a gene: 9. CDR3 nucleotides: TGCGCCAGCAGCCAGAGTCGAGGGGGCTACGAAAAACTGTTTTTT. This translates into CASSQSRGGYEKLFF.

The genes are TRBV29-1 and TRBJ1-3, with unresolved D. Looked up from germline, CDR1 is SQVTM and CDR2 is ANQGSEA. The CDR3 has 11 residues. V lost 0 bases, J lost 3 bases, and 0 bases lay in between. The CDR3 loop reads CSVEDGNTIYF. In DNA, the CDR3 is TGCAGCGTTGAAGATGGAAACACCATATATTTT.

This clonotype was detected only a few times. V usage is TRBV21-1 and J usage is TRBJ2-7; TRBD1, the table's D call, lacks a check against the DNA. TRBV21-1 is described as a pseudogene. The CDR3 is 14 residues long. CDR3 sequence reads: CASQPGTTTYEQYF. CDR3 DNA: TGTGCCAGCCAGCCCGGGACAACTACCTACGAGCAGTACTTC.

The chain combines TRBV7-9 with TRBJ1-4; a weak D match, TRBD1 (6 bases). Trimming shortened V by 1 base and J by 10 bases, and 13 bases separated the two germline ends. The germline V gene encodes CDR1 SEHNR and CDR2 FQNEAQ (reference sequence). There are 14 residues in the CDR3. As DNA, the CDR3 is TGTGCCAGCAGCTTAGTACCGGAGGGGGGAAAACTGTTTTTT. It translates to CASSLVPEGGKLFF.

V gene TRBV19 combines with J gene TRBJ1-5, with D unresolved. CDR1 LNHDA and CDR2 SQIVND come from the germline V gene (reference sequence). V lost 1 base and J lost 3, with 7 bases in between. The CDR3 is 14 amino acids. In DNA, the CDR3 is TGTGCCAGTAGTATAGCAGGATTCAATCAGCCCCAGCATTTT. Amino acid sequence: CASSIAGFNQPQHF.

The chain recombines TRBV10-3 with TRBJ2-3; weak D call: TRBD2 (6 bases). The germline gives CDR1 ENHRY, CDR2 SYGVKD. This CDR3 region has 13 residues. Trimming shortened V by 11 bases and J by 10 bases, and 22 bases separated the two germline ends. CDR3 coding DNA: TGTGCCCATAACTACTTAGACGGGACTCCGCAGTATTTT. Its translation: CAHNYLDGTPQYF.

CDR3 in amino acids: CASSLDSANTGELFF. The DNA for the CDR3 is TGTGCCAGCAGCTTAGACTCCGCGAACACCGGGGAGCTGTTTTTT. The J gene is TRBJ2-2, the V gene TRBV7-9; D is undetermined. From germline, CDR1 is SEHNR and CDR2 FQNEAQ (reference sequence). The CDR3 length is 15 residues. V gave up 1 base and J gave up 0 bases, with 6 bases separating them.

This clonotype occurred many times. This chain uses TRBV30 with TRBJ2-5; no definite D call. The CDR3 extends over 14 amino acids. V lost 0 bases, J lost 3 bases, and 11 bases lay in between. Germline V gene data show CDR1 as GTSNPN and CDR2 as SVGIG (reference sequence). The CDR3 sequence is CAWSVLSREETQYF. CDR3 DNA sequence: TGTGCCTGGAGTGTACTTTCCCGGGAAGAGACCCAGTACTTC.

This clonotype was detected only a few times. The chain uses TRBV7-2 and TRBJ2-3; perhaps TRBD1 as D (5 bases). The V gene lost 2 bases and the J gene lost 2 bases, with 14 bases spanning the gap. The CDR3 contains 16 residues. The germline V gene encodes CDR1 SGHTA and CDR2 FQGNSA. In DNA form, the CDR3 reads TGTGCCAGCAGCTTACTAGGGGTTGCCGTCACAGATACGCAGTATTTT. It is translated as CASSLLGVAVTDTQYF. Combining the CDR3 with reference TRBV7-2 and TRBJ2-3 gives the whole variable domain GAGVSQSPSNKVTEKGKDVELRCDPISGHTALYWYRQSLGQGLEFLIYFQGNSAPDKSGLPSDRFSAERTGGSVSTLTIQRTQQEDSAVYLCASSLLGVAVTDTQYFGPGTRLTVL.

This clonotype was picked up a small number of times. The chain joins TRBV2 to TRBJ1-1; D call uncertain. The CDR3 length is 11 residues. Germline CDR1 is SNHLY and CDR2 is FYNNEI. V was cut by 8 bases and J by 3 bases, with 7 bases left in between. CDR3: CASGIYTEAFF. DNA of the CDR3: TGTGCCAGCGGGATTTACACTGAAGCTTTCTTT.

The rearrangement joins TRBV5-8 to TRBJ2-7; D is ambiguous. The V end lost 2 bases, the J end lost 6 bases, and 12 bases lay between the germline ends. CDR1 and CDR2 (germline): SGHTS, YDEGEE. The length of the CDR3 is 13 residues. The CDR3 DNA is TGTGCCAGCAGCTTCGGGCAGTTTGCCGAGCAGTACGTC. This translates into CASSFGQFAEQYV.